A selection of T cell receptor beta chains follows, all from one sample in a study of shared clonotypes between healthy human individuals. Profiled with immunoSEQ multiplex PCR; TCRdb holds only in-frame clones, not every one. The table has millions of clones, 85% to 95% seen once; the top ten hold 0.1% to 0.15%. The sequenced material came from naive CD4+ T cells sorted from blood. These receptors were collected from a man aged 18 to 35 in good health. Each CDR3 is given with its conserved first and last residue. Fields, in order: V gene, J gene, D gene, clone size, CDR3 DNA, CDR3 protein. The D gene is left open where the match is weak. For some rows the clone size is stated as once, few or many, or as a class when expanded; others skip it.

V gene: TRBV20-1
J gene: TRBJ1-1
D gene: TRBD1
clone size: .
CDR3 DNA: TGCAGACAGGGGGAAAACACTGAAGCTTTCTTT
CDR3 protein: CRQGENTEAFF

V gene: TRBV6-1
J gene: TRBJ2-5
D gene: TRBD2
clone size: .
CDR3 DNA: TGTGCCAGCAGTGAAAACCTAAAGGGAGCGGGAGGTAGGCGGGAGACCCAGTACTTC
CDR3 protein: CASSENLKGAGGRRETQYF

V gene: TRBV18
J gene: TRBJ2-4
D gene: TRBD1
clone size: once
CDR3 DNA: TGTGCCAGCTCCCTCGGGACAGGGGAAAACATTCAGTACTTC
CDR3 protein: CASSLGTGENIQYF

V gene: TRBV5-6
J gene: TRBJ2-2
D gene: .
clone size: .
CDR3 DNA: TGTGCCAGCACCCTTGAGCGAGGGAACACCGGGGAGCTGTTTTTT
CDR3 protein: CASTLERGNTGELFF

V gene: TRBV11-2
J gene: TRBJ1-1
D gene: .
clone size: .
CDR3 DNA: TGTGCCAGCCGAGACCTCGTCAGAAACACTGAAGCTTTCTTT
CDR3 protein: CASRDLVRNTEAFF

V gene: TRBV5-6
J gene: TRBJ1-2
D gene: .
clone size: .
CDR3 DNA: TGTGCCAGCAGCGCGTCGAGAGGTTCCTATGGCTACACCTTC
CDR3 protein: CASSASRGSYGYTF

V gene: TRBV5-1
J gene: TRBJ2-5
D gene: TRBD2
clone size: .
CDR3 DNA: TGCGCCAGCAGCCGAGCGGGGGGCACGTACCAAGAGACCCAGTACTTC
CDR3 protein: CASSRAGGTYQETQYF

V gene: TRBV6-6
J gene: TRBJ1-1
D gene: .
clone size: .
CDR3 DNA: TGTGCCAGCAGCGGAAGGCGCACTGAAGCTTTCTTT
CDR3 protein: CASSGRRTEAFF

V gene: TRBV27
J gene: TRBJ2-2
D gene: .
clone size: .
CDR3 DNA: TGTGCCAGCAGTTCCGCCGGGAACCCCACCGGGGAGCTGTTTTTT
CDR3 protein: CASSSAGNPTGELFF

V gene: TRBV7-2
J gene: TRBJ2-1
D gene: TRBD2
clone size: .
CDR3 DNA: TGTGCCAGCAGCTTAGGGATCCTAGCGGGGTCCTACAATGAGCAGTTCTTC
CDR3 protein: CASSLGILAGSYNEQFF

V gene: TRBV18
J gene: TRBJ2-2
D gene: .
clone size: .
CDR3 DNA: TGTGCCAGCTCATCCCTCAGGGGGAACACCGGGGAGCTGTTTTTT
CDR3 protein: CASSSLRGNTGELFF

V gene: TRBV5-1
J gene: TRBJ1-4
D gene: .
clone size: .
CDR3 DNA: TGCGCCAGCAGCTTGGAAGGGCGGACTAATGAAAAACTGTTTTTT
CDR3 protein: CASSLEGRTNEKLFF

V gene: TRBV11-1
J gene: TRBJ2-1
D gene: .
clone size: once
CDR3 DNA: TGTGCCAGCAGCTTACACACGGCTGCAGGCAATGAGCAGTTCTTC
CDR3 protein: CASSLHTAAGNEQFF

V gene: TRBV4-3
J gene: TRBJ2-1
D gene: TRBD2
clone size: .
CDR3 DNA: TGCGCCAGCAGCCTTAACCCCCTAGCGGACAATGAGCAGTTCTTC
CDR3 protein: CASSLNPLADNEQFF

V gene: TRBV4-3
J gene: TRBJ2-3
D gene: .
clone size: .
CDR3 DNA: TGCGCCAGCAGCCAAGATAACGTGGATACAGATACGCAGTATTTT
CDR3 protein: CASSQDNVDTDTQYF

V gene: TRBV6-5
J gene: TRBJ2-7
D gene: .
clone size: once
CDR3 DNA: TGTGCCAGCAGTTCCCCGGGACATAGGCAGTACTTC
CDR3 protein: CASSSPGHRQYF

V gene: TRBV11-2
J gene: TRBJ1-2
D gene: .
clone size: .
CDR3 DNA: TGTGCCAGCAGCTTAAGTGCCCACTATGGCTACACCTTC
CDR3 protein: CASSLSAHYGYTF

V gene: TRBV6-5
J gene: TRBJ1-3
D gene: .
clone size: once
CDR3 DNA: TGTGCCAGCAGCAGCGACAGGGGAAACACCATATATTTT
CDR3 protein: CASSSDRGNTIYF

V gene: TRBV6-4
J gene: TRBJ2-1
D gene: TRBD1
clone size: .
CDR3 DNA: TGTGCCAGCAGCCCACAGGGGGGTTCCTACAATGAGCAGTTCTTC
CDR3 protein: CASSPQGGSYNEQFF

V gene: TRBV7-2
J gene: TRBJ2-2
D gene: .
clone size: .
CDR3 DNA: TGTGCCAGCAGCTTCGACAGCACCCACGCGAACACCGGGGAGCTGTTTTTT
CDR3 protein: CASSFDSTHANTGELFF

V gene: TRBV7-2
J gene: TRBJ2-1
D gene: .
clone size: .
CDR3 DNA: TGTGCCAGCAGCTTAAGAAATGAGCAGTTCTTC
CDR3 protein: CASSLRNEQFF

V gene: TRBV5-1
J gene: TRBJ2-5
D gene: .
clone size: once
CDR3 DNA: TGCGCCAGCAGCTACGGACGGAGCCAGTACTTC
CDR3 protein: CASSYGRSQYF

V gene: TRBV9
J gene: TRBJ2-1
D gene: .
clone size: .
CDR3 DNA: TGTGCCAGCAGCATGAGAATTGGTGAGCAGTTCTTC
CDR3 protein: CASSMRIGEQFF

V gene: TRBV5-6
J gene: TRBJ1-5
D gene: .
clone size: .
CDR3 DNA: TGTGCCAGCAGCTTGGAGGGGGATTATAGCAATCAGCCCCAGCATTTT
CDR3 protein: CASSLEGDYSNQPQHF

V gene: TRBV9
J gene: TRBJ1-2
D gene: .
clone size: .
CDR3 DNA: TGTGCCAGCAGCCCAGAGGGGGGCTGGTATGGCTACACCTTC
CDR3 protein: CASSPEGGWYGYTF

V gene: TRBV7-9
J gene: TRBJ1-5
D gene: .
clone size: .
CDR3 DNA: TGTGCCAGCAGCCTCGGGGTCGAGGGTGAGCCCCAGCATTTT
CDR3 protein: CASSLGVEGEPQHF

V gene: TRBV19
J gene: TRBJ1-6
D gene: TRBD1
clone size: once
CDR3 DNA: TGTGCCAGTAGTACCGGACAGGGTTTCCATTCACCCCTCCACTTT
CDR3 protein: CASSTGQGFHSPLHF

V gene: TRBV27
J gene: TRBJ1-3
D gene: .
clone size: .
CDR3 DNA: TGTGCCAGCAGTTTGAGAGGGTCTGGAAACACCATATATTTT
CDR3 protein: CASSLRGSGNTIYF

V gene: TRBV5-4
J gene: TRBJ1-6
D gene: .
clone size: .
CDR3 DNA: TGTGCCAGCAGCCCCGAGTATAATTCACCCCTCCACTTT
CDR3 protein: CASSPEYNSPLHF

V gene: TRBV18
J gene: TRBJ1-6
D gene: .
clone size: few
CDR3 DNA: TGTGCCAGCTCACAGGGTAGGGATTCACCCCTCCACTTT
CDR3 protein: CASSQGRDSPLHF

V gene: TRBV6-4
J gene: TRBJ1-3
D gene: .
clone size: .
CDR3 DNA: TGTGCCAGCATGGCCTGGAGGCCTGGAAACACCATATATTTT
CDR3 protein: CASMAWRPGNTIYF

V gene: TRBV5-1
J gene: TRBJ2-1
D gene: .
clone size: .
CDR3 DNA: TGCGCCAGCAGCCCCGACAGATATACAAACAATGAGCAGTTCTTC
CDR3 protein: CASSPDRYTNNEQFF

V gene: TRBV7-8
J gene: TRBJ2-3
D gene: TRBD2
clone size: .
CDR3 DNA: TGTGCCAGCAGCTTAGGTTCTCTGGCGGGAGGTGCAGATACGCAGTATTTT
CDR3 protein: CASSLGSLAGGADTQYF

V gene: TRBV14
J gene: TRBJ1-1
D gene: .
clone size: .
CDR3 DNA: TGTGCCAGCAGTCGGGGTGGGTTTGGCACTGAAGCTTTCTTT
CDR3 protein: CASSRGGFGTEAFF

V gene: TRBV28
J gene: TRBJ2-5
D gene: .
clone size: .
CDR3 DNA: TGTGCCAGCAGTTTCCACAGATTAGTTCAAGAGACCCAGTACTTC
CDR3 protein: CASSFHRLVQETQYF

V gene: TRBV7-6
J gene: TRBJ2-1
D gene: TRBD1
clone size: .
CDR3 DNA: TGTGCCAGCAGCTTAGAGAGGGGGCCAACCTACAATGAGCAGTTCTTC
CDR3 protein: CASSLERGPTYNEQFF

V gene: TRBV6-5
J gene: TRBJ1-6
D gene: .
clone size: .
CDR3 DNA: TGTGCCAGCAGTTACACGGAGGGGAATTCACCCCTCCACTTT
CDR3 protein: CASSYTEGNSPLHF

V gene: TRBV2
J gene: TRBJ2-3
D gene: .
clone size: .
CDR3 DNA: TGTGCCAGCAGTGAATTGAGCCCCGGGGTAGATACGCAGTATTTT
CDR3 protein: CASSELSPGVDTQYF

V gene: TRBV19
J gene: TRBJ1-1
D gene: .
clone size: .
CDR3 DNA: TGTGCCAGTTCGAGGGGACAAACCCTTAACACTGAAGCTTTCTTT
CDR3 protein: CASSRGQTLNTEAFF

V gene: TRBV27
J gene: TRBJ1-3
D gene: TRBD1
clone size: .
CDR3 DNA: TGTGCCAGCAGCCGGGACAGGGGGTCTGGAAACACCATATATTTT
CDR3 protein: CASSRDRGSGNTIYF

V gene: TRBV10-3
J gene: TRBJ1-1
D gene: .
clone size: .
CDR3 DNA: TGTGCCATCAGTGGGGGTAGCACTGAAGCTTTCTTT
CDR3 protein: CAISGGSTEAFF

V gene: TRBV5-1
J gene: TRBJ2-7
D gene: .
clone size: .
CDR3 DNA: TGCGCCAGCAGCTTGGAAGGGGGGACATACGAGCAGTACTTC
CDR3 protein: CASSLEGGTYEQYF

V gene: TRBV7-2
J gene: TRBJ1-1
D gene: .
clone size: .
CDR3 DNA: TGTGCCAGCAGCTTACAGGGGCGAAGCACTGAAGCTTTCTTT
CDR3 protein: CASSLQGRSTEAFF

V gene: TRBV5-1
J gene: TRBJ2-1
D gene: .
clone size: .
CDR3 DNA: TGCGCCAGCAGCCAAGAGACGGGGAGCTCCTACAATGAGCAGTTCTTC
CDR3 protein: CASSQETGSSYNEQFF

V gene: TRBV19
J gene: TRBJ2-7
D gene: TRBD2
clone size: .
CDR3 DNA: TGTGCCAGTAGTATAGGACTAGCGGCAGCCTACGAGCAGTACTTC
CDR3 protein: CASSIGLAAAYEQYF

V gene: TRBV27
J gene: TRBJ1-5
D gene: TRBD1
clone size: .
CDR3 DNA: TGTGCCAGCAGTGGGGACAGGCTGGGGCAGCCCCAGCATTTT
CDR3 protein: CASSGDRLGQPQHF

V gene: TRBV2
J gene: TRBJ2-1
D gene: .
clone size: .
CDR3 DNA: TGTGCCAGCAGTTTCGGACCACCCACCTACAATGAGCAGTTCTTC
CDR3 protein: CASSFGPPTYNEQFF

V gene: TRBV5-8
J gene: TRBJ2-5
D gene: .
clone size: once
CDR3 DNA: TGTGCCAGCAGCTTAGGGGTTTACAACTTC
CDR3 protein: CASSLGVYNF

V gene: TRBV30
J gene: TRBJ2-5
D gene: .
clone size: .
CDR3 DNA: TGTGCCTGGAGTGTACATGGAGGGGAGACCCAGTACTTC
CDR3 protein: CAWSVHGGETQYF

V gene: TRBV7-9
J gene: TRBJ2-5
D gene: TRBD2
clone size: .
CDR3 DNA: TGTGCCAGCGGAAAGGGACTACAAGAGACCCAGTACTTC
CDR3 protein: CASGKGLQETQYF

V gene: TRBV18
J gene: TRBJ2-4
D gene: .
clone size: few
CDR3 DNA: TGTGCCAGCTCACCACCCGGCCTAGCCAAAAACATTCAGTACTTC
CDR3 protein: CASSPPGLAKNIQYF

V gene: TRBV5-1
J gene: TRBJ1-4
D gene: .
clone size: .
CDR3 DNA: TGCGCCAGCAGCTCCGAGGGGAGGACTAATGAAAAACTGTTTTTT
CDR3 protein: CASSSEGRTNEKLFF

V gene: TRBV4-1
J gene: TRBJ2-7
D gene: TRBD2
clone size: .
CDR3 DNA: TGCGCCAGCAGCCCCGGGACTAGCGGATACGAGCAGTACTTC
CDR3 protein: CASSPGTSGYEQYF

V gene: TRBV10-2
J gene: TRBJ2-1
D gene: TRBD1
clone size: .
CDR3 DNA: TGCGCCAGCAGTGCGGGGACAGGGGTCCATGAGCAGTTCTTC
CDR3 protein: CASSAGTGVHEQFF

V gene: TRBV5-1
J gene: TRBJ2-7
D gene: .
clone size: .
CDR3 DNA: TGCGCCAGCAGCTCCGGCGGGCAGTCCTACGAGCAGTACTTC
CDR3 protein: CASSSGGQSYEQYF

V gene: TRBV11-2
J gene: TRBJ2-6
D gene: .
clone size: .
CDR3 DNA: TGTGCCAGCAGCTGGACCAAAGCCGGGCTTGGGGCCAACGTCCTGACTTTC
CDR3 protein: CASSWTKAGLGANVLTF

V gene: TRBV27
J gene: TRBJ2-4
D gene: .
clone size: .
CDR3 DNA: TGTGCCAGCAGTCCCCTCATGTTGCGAGCGGATCAAAACATTCAGTACTTC
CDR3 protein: CASSPLMLRADQNIQYF

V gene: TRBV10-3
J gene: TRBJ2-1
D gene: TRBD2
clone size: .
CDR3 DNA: TGTGCCATCAGTGTTTCGGCTAGCGGGAGTAATGAGCAGTTCTTC
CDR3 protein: CAISVSASGSNEQFF